These T cell receptor beta chains were read from a single sample in a study of blood T cell repertoires in COVID-19. Sequenced by immunoSEQ multiplex PCR; TCRdb stores in-frame clones only, minus some. The table shows about 99,000 clones, with 84% occurring only once. Sequenced input: peripheral blood. The source is a human donor in a cohort sampled during active or convalescent COVID-19. Each CDR3 is given with its conserved first and last residue. Each record gives: J gene, D gene, clone size, V gene, CDR3 protein, CDR3 DNA. A D gene is named only where the DNA matches it firmly. Clone size appears in some rows only: once, few, many, or a class for an expanded clone.

J gene: TRBJ2-7
D gene: TRBD2
clone size: -
V gene: TRBV19
CDR3 protein: CASSILGTSGEQYF
CDR3 DNA: TGTGCCAGTAGTATTTTGGGGACTAGCGGCGAGCAGTACTTC

J gene: TRBJ2-2
D gene: -
clone size: -
V gene: TRBV6-5
CDR3 protein: CASSPGRVEGELFF
CDR3 DNA: TGTGCCAGCAGCCCGGGCAGGGTCGAAGGGGAGCTGTTTTTT

J gene: TRBJ2-6
D gene: -
clone size: -
V gene: TRBV19
CDR3 protein: CASSRRNRGSGANVLTF
CDR3 DNA: TGTGCCAGTAGCAGGAGGAATCGAGGGTCTGGGGCCAACGTCCTGACTTTC

J gene: TRBJ1-1
D gene: TRBD1
clone size: -
V gene: TRBV6-5
CDR3 protein: CATHGTGVSRAFF
CDR3 DNA: TGTGCCACCCACGGGACAGGGGTTTCGCGAGCTTTCTTT

J gene: TRBJ2-3
D gene: TRBD2
clone size: -
V gene: TRBV4-1
CDR3 protein: CASSPQGGGLATQYF
CDR3 DNA: TGCGCCAGCAGCCCCCAAGGCGGGGGGCTTGCTACGCAGTATTTT

J gene: TRBJ2-3
D gene: TRBD2
clone size: -
V gene: TRBV5-4
CDR3 protein: CASSLAPAGGPDTQYF
CDR3 DNA: TGTGCCAGCAGCTTGGCCCCAGCGGGGGGGCCAGATACGCAGTATTTT

J gene: TRBJ2-2
D gene: TRBD1
clone size: -
V gene: TRBV15
CDR3 protein: CATSRVDRVTGELFF
CDR3 DNA: TGTGCCACCAGCAGAGTGGACAGGGTGACCGGGGAGCTGTTTTTT

J gene: TRBJ1-3
D gene: -
clone size: many
V gene: TRBV18
CDR3 protein: CASSPNAQALSGNTIYF
CDR3 DNA: TGTGCCAGCTCACCAAATGCCCAAGCGCTCTCTGGAAACACCATATATTTT

J gene: TRBJ2-6
D gene: TRBD1
clone size: -
V gene: TRBV5-3
CDR3 protein: CARSAGTGGAPGANVLTF
CDR3 DNA: TGTGCCAGAAGCGCGGGGACAGGGGGCGCGCCTGGGGCCAACGTCCTGACTTTC

J gene: TRBJ2-7
D gene: -
clone size: once
V gene: TRBV29-1
CDR3 protein: CSVGGLSSYEQYF
CDR3 DNA: TGCAGCGTTGGTGGTCTAAGCTCCTACGAGCAGTACTTC

J gene: TRBJ1-5
D gene: -
clone size: -
V gene: TRBV19
CDR3 protein: CASSIAAGVGNQPQHF
CDR3 DNA: TGTGCCAGTAGTATAGCTGCAGGGGTTGGAAATCAGCCCCAGCATTTT

J gene: TRBJ2-6
D gene: -
clone size: -
V gene: TRBV28
CDR3 protein: CASSPPGVGANVLTF
CDR3 DNA: TGTGCCAGCAGTCCACCAGGGGTTGGGGCCAACGTCCTGACTTTC

J gene: TRBJ1-2
D gene: -
clone size: -
V gene: TRBV28
CDR3 protein: CATGRGRDGYTF
CDR3 DNA: TGTGCCACCGGAAGGGGCAGGGATGGCTACACCTTC

J gene: TRBJ2-7
D gene: -
clone size: once
V gene: TRBV7-3
CDR3 protein: CASSLSWRSEQYF
CDR3 DNA: TGTGCCAGCAGCTTAAGCTGGAGAAGCGAGCAGTACTTC

J gene: TRBJ1-2
D gene: TRBD1
clone size: -
V gene: TRBV5-5
CDR3 protein: CASSWSPGQASYGYTF
CDR3 DNA: TGTGCCAGCAGCTGGTCGCCGGGACAGGCATCGTATGGCTACACCTTC

J gene: TRBJ1-5
D gene: -
clone size: -
V gene: TRBV5-1
CDR3 protein: CASSLGVGAGQPQHF
CDR3 DNA: TGCGCCAGCAGCTTGGGGGTAGGGGCAGGTCAGCCCCAGCATTTT

J gene: TRBJ1-4
D gene: -
clone size: -
V gene: TRBV2
CDR3 protein: CASSGQREKLFF
CDR3 DNA: TGTGCCAGCAGTGGACAGCGCGAAAAACTGTTTTTT

J gene: TRBJ1-2
D gene: -
clone size: -
V gene: TRBV30
CDR3 protein: CAWSEGAGGGYTF
CDR3 DNA: TGTGCCTGGAGTGAGGGTGCGGGGGGTGGCTACACCTTC

J gene: TRBJ2-7
D gene: -
clone size: few
V gene: TRBV7-3
CDR3 protein: CASSPDIGSYEQYF
CDR3 DNA: TGTGCCAGCAGCCCGGACATTGGCTCCTACGAGCAGTACTTC

J gene: TRBJ1-2
D gene: TRBD1
clone size: -
V gene: TRBV5-1
CDR3 protein: CASSLTGDSYGYTF
CDR3 DNA: TGCGCCAGCAGCTTGACAGGGGATAGCTATGGCTACACCTTC

J gene: TRBJ1-4
D gene: TRBD1
clone size: -
V gene: TRBV19
CDR3 protein: CASSTGQVWEKLFF
CDR3 DNA: TGTGCCAGTAGTACGGGACAGGTATGGGAAAAACTGTTTTTT

J gene: TRBJ2-1
D gene: TRBD2
clone size: once
V gene: TRBV7-2
CDR3 protein: CASSSSGGDYNEQFF
CDR3 DNA: TGTGCCAGCAGCTCCAGCGGGGGGGATTACAATGAGCAGTTCTTC

J gene: TRBJ1-4
D gene: -
clone size: -
V gene: TRBV5-1
CDR3 protein: CASSLGGTNEKLFF
CDR3 DNA: TGCGCCAGCAGCTTGGGAGGAACTAATGAAAAACTGTTTTTT

J gene: TRBJ2-1
D gene: TRBD2
clone size: -
V gene: TRBV6-1
CDR3 protein: CASSEALLAGGLGEQFF
CDR3 DNA: TGTGCCAGCAGTGAAGCCCTTCTAGCGGGGGGGCTCGGTGAGCAGTTCTTC

J gene: TRBJ1-1
D gene: -
clone size: -
V gene: TRBV10-3
CDR3 protein: CAISESRDTEAFF
CDR3 DNA: TGTGCCATCAGTGAGTCGCGGGACACTGAAGCTTTCTTT

J gene: TRBJ1-2
D gene: -
clone size: -
V gene: TRBV12-3/TRBV12-4
CDR3 protein: CASSLGEAGYTF
CDR3 DNA: TGTGCCAGCAGTTTGGGCGAAGCTGGCTACACCTTC

J gene: TRBJ1-3
D gene: TRBD1
clone size: many
V gene: TRBV4-2
CDR3 protein: CASSQLQGAVGNTIYF
CDR3 DNA: TGTGCCAGCAGCCAATTACAGGGGGCTGTTGGAAACACCATATATTTT

J gene: TRBJ1-3
D gene: -
clone size: -
V gene: TRBV10-3
CDR3 protein: CAISESPGSGNTIYF
CDR3 DNA: TGTGCCATCAGTGAGTCCCCGGGATCTGGAAACACCATATATTTT